Listed below are T cell receptor beta chains from one sample, sequenced in a study of blood T cell repertoires in COVID-19. This table comes from immunoSEQ multiplex PCR, and its TCRdb copy is limited to in-frame clones, with some not included. The sample lists some 87,000 clones, over 75% occurring once. The sequencing input was peripheral blood. The receptors derive from a man older than 75 with active or convalescent COVID-19. Each CDR3 is given with its conserved first and last residue. D genes are given only for firm matches. Clone size appears in some rows only: once, few, many, or a class for an expanded clone.

v_gene,j_gene,d_gene,abundance,CDR3nt,CDR3aa
TRBV7-2,TRBJ1-2,TRBD1,once,TGTGCCAGCAGCTTAGCGGACAGGCTGGAGGCTCATGGCTACACCTTC,CASSLADRLEAHGYTF
TRBV10-3,TRBJ2-7,NA,NA,TGTGCCATCAGTGAGACCATCCCCCCAGATATTGGCGAGCAGTACTTC,CAISETIPPDIGEQYF
TRBV7-2,TRBJ1-1,TRBD1,NA,TGTGCCAGCAGTCGTAACAGGGGTTTAGGTGAAGCTTTCTTT,CASSRNRGLGEAFF
TRBV4-1,TRBJ2-1,NA,NA,TGCGCCAGCAGAGGAGATTTCTCCTACAATGAGCAGTTCTTC,CASRGDFSYNEQFF
TRBV9,TRBJ2-5,NA,NA,TGTGCCAGCAGCGTCCCACAGGGTCGGGTGGAGACCCAGTACTTC,CASSVPQGRVETQYF
TRBV10-3,TRBJ1-2,NA,NA,TGTGCCACCAAACCCTTACAGGGTCCAGGGTATGGCTACACCTTC,CATKPLQGPGYGYTF
TRBV6-1,TRBJ2-1,NA,NA,TGTGCCAGCAGAGAGGACTCCACCCCCTACAATGAGCAGTTCTTC,CASREDSTPYNEQFF
TRBV12-3/TRBV12-4,TRBJ1-5,NA,NA,TGTGCCAGCAGTTGGGCAGGGGATCAGCCCCAGCATTTT,CASSWAGDQPQHF
TRBV5-6,TRBJ1-6,NA,NA,TGTGCCAGCAGCTTGGAACAGGGACGATCACCCCTCCACTTT,CASSLEQGRSPLHF
TRBV9,TRBJ2-7,NA,NA,TGTGCCAGCAGCGCCGGGGGAGAGCAGTACTTC,CASSAGGEQYF
TRBV12-3/TRBV12-4,TRBJ1-2,NA,NA,TGTGCCAGCAGTTTCGAAGGGGACTATGGCTACACCTTC,CASSFEGDYGYTF
TRBV19,TRBJ2-7,TRBD1,NA,TGTGCCAGTAGTCCTGGACAGGGCGGGCAGTACTTC,CASSPGQGGQYF
TRBV4-3,TRBJ1-6,NA,NA,TGCGCCAGCAGCCAAGGCTCCCGCGGGGGTAGCGATTCACCCCTCCACTTT,CASSQGSRGGSDSPLHF
TRBV11-3,TRBJ2-5,TRBD2,once,TGTGCCAGCAGCCATGGACTAGCGGGGGGAGAAGAGACCCAGTACTTC,CASSHGLAGGEETQYF
TRBV19,TRBJ1-5,NA,NA,TGTGCCAGTAGGACAACAGGGATTAGCAATCAGCCCCAGCATTTT,CASRTTGISNQPQHF
TRBV27,TRBJ2-2,NA,few,TGTGCCAGCAGTCAGGGACATTCAACCGGGGAGCTGTTTTTT,CASSQGHSTGELFF
TRBV6-5,TRBJ1-2,NA,NA,TGTGCCAGCAGTCGCAGGGGCTGGGGCTACACCTTC,CASSRRGWGYTF
TRBV19,TRBJ2-7,NA,NA,TGTGCCAGTAGTAGTGGCCCCCCCTACGAGCAGTACTTC,CASSSGPPYEQYF
TRBV5-1,TRBJ2-2,TRBD2,NA,TGCGCCAGCAGCTTTGGCCTAGCGGGGACCACCGGGGAGCTGTTTTTT,CASSFGLAGTTGELFF
TRBV5-8,TRBJ1-1,NA,once,TGTGCCAGCAGCTTGGTCAGGGGCGAAACTGAAGCTTTCTTT,CASSLVRGETEAFF
TRBV10-3,TRBJ1-3,NA,NA,TGTGCCATCAGTGTTTCTGGAGGAGGAAACACCATATATTTT,CAISVSGGGNTIYF
TRBV29-1,TRBJ2-7,NA,NA,TGCAGCGTAACCTTGACAGGCGCGGACGAGCAGTACTTC,CSVTLTGADEQYF
TRBV7-8,TRBJ2-3,NA,NA,TGTGCCAGCAGCTTAGGTCGCCAGAGCACAGATACGCAGTATTTT,CASSLGRQSTDTQYF
TRBV5-6,TRBJ1-1,TRBD1,once,TGTGCCAGCAGTTTGGGGGGACAGGCTTTCACTGAAGCTTTCTTT,CASSLGGQAFTEAFF
TRBV4-1,TRBJ1-1,NA,NA,TGCGCCAGCAGCCAAGACAGGTCCCCCAACACTGAAGCTTTCTTT,CASSQDRSPNTEAFF
TRBV29-1,TRBJ1-2,TRBD1,NA,TGCAGCGTTGTTGAACCGCCCTGGAAAACCGGGACAGGACGGGGACGGGTAGGCTACACCTTC,CSVVEPPWKTGTGRGRVGYTF
TRBV28,TRBJ1-2,TRBD1,NA,TGTGCCATCTCCGGGACAGGGGGTTTTTGGGCCTTC,CAISGTGGFWAF
TRBV5-6,TRBJ1-1,TRBD1,NA,TGTGCCAGCAGCTTGGACAGGGGCTCGATTGAAGCTTTCTTT,CASSLDRGSIEAFF
TRBV7-2,TRBJ2-2,NA,NA,TGTGCCAGCAGCTCCACTAACACCGGGGAGCTGTTTTTT,CASSSTNTGELFF
TRBV25-1,TRBJ2-5,NA,few,TGTGCCAGCAGTGATGGACAGTCCCAAGAGACCCAGTACTTC,CASSDGQSQETQYF
TRBV7-3,TRBJ1-1,NA,NA,TGTGCCAGCAGCAGAGACAGAAACACTGAAGCTTTCTTT,CASSRDRNTEAFF
TRBV3-1/TRBV3-2,TRBJ1-6,NA,few,TGTGCCAGCAGCAAACAACAGGGCTCCTATAATTCACCCCTCCACTTT,CASSKQQGSYNSPLHF
TRBV4-1,TRBJ1-6,NA,NA,TGCGCCAGCAGCTCTGGATCCTATCTGACGAACAGGGCTGGTTCACCCCTCCACTTT,CASSSGSYLTNRAGSPLHF
TRBV10-3,TRBJ1-2,TRBD1,once,TGTGCCATCAGTGAGCGGGGACAGCCGAACTATGGCTACACCTTC,CAISERGQPNYGYTF
TRBV5-1,TRBJ2-7,NA,NA,TGCGCCAGCAGCTTGGAGGACACCTACGAGCAGTACTTC,CASSLEDTYEQYF
TRBV19,TRBJ1-6,NA,NA,TGTGCCAGTACAAGGGGAGGCTCCTATAATTCACCCCTCCACTTT,CASTRGGSYNSPLHF
TRBV3-1/TRBV3-2,TRBJ2-5,NA,NA,TGTGCCAGCAGCCAAGGGAGGGAAGAGACCCAGTACTTC,CASSQGREETQYF
TRBV10-3,TRBJ2-1,TRBD2,NA,TGTGCCATCAGTGAGTGGGGACTACCAGAGCAGTTCTTC,CAISEWGLPEQFF
TRBV11-2,TRBJ2-7,TRBD1,once,TGTGCCAGCAGCGTTAACAGGGGGCCTTCATACGAGCAGTACTTC,CASSVNRGPSYEQYF
TRBV3-1/TRBV3-2,TRBJ2-7,TRBD1,NA,TGTGCCAGCAGCCAAGCCCCAGGGGGCGACGAGCAGTACTTC,CASSQAPGGDEQYF
TRBV15,TRBJ1-5,NA,NA,TGTGCCACCAGCAGCGACGGGTTCAATCAGCCCCAGCATTTT,CATSSDGFNQPQHF